This paragraph reports one TCR beta chain. Antigen unknown. Sequenced material consisted of expressed TCRB transcripts (all of the isolated RNA was reverse transcribed). TCRdb's copy holds only in-frame clones and misses some; the assay was immunoSEQ multiplex PCR. The table records about 110,000 clones, around 40% of them present only once. This CDR3 has 11 residues. V was trimmed by 7 bases and J by 4 bases, leaving 8 bases between them. Germline lookup yields CDR1 MNHNS and CDR2 SASEGT. This record comes from a study of beta chain features in type 1 diabetes. Findings and caveats of the study: The naive, central memory and Treg TCRB repertoires showed an apparent similarity that was greater among patients than among healthy donors.

Sorted cells reached over 95% purity in every population. This sequence joins TRBV6-1 and TRBJ2-7; D ambiguous. Sequencing was carried out using stem cell memory CD4+ T cells from blood. This sequence originates from a young woman in good health. In DNA form, the CDR3 reads TGTGCCAGCAAGCTTAAATACGAGCAGTACTTC. Translating gives CASKLKYEQYF.